This entry is about one TCR beta chain. Other DNA variants within this sample encode the same CDR3. V was shortened by 3 bases and J by 4 bases, with 10 bases between the two germline ends. The CDR3 has 14 amino acids. The germline V gene encodes CDR1 MDHEN and CDR2 SYDVKM. Per the original methods: From reference gene primer amplification, estimates of nucleated cell counts were derived. This table comes from immunoSEQ multiplex PCR, and its TCRdb copy is limited to in-frame clones, with some not included. The DNA was the basis for D and trimming; V, J and clone size are from that table. The data contain about 170,000 clones, over 65% of them singletons. This sample is part of a study of blood T cell repertoires in COVID-19. Study context: Donors in the United States, Italy and Spain gave samples during acute or convalescent COVID-19. Nucleic acid was either cDNA or gDNA, and it came from T cells, B-cell-depleted T cells, or PBMCs.

The gene calls are TRBV28 and TRBJ1-3, with a weak D call TRBD1 (5 bases). Material for sequencing was peripheral blood. The clonotype was recovered from an elderly woman with acute or convalescent COVID-19. The CDR3 DNA follows: TGTGCCAGCAGTTTGGGGGGTTCAGGAAACACCATATATTTT. Translated, it gives CASSLGGSGNTIYF.